This TCR beta chain was recovered during a study of T cells and Merkel cell carcinoma outcomes. Whole-study findings and limits: Reportedly, T-cell repertoire with density predicts Merkel cell carcinoma outcomes.

Germline V gives CDR1 KGHSH, CDR2 LQKENI. The junction had 5 bases not matched to a gene; V was cut back by 2 bases and J by 0 bases. CDR3 length: 16 residues. This clone showed up just once. The target antigen is unknown. Assay: immunoSEQ multiplex PCR; the TCRdb copy retains only in-frame clones and omits some. The sample yields more than 200 clones, approximately 92% seen once. Sample: tumor tissue from Merkel cell carcinoma. The clonotype was recovered from a human donor with Merkel cell carcinoma. This chain links TRBV18 with TRBJ2-3, with 7 bases that match TRBD2. DNA of the CDR3: TGTGCCAGCTCACCAAGGCTAGCGGAGAGCACAGATACGCAGTATTTT. Its protein product is CASSPRLAESTDTQYF.